The rows below give T cell receptor beta chains drawn from one sample of a study of CD8+ T cells in alopecia areata. Data came from immunoSEQ multiplex PCR; TCRdb stores just in-frame clones and leaves some out. The table lists 130,000 or so clones, more than 85% of them singletons, with 13% in the top ten. The starting material was CD8+ T cells sorted from blood, obtained at week 4, from a patient treated with tofacitinib. These receptors were obtained from a human donor with alopecia areata. Each CDR3 is given with its conserved first and last residue. The D gene is left open where the match is weak. Some rows have no size entry. The others give once, few or many, or a class for an expanded clone.

j_call: TRBJ2-7; clone_size: NA; d_call: NA; v_call: TRBV30; cdr3_aa: CAWSIVAYEQYF; cdr3_nt: TGTGCCTGGAGTATAGTAGCCTACGAGCAGTACTTC
j_call: TRBJ2-3; clone_size: NA; d_call: TRBD2; v_call: TRBV29-1; cdr3_aa: CSVTGGRDTQYF; cdr3_nt: TGCAGCGTTACCGGCGGGAGAGATACGCAGTATTTT
j_call: TRBJ2-1; clone_size: NA; d_call: TRBD1; v_call: TRBV28; cdr3_aa: CASSSRPGQGASNEQFF; cdr3_nt: TGTGCCAGCAGTTCCCGACCGGGACAGGGGGCAAGCAATGAGCAGTTCTTC
j_call: TRBJ1-1; clone_size: NA; d_call: NA; v_call: TRBV5-6; cdr3_aa: CASSLTGDEAFF; cdr3_nt: TGTGCCAGCAGCTTGACGGGGGATGAAGCTTTCTTT
j_call: TRBJ1-5; clone_size: NA; d_call: TRBD1; v_call: TRBV4-1; cdr3_aa: CASRRLPGTGPNQPQHF; cdr3_nt: TGCGCCAGCCGCCGTCTGCCCGGGACAGGTCCCAATCAGCCCCAGCATTTT
j_call: TRBJ2-7; clone_size: NA; d_call: TRBD2; v_call: TRBV6-5; cdr3_aa: CASSYEPSGNTYEQYF; cdr3_nt: TGTGCCAGCAGTTACGAGCCTAGCGGGAATACCTACGAGCAGTACTTC
j_call: TRBJ2-1; clone_size: NA; d_call: NA; v_call: TRBV27; cdr3_aa: CASSLLGGQNRAWPYNEQFF; cdr3_nt: TGTGCCAGCAGTCTCCTCGGGGGGCAAAACAGGGCCTGGCCCTACAATGAGCAGTTCTTC
j_call: TRBJ1-5; clone_size: NA; d_call: NA; v_call: TRBV6-6; cdr3_aa: CASSQDREDQPQHF; cdr3_nt: TGTGCCAGCAGCCAGGACCGCGAGGATCAGCCCCAGCATTTT
j_call: TRBJ2-1; clone_size: NA; d_call: TRBD2; v_call: TRBV14; cdr3_aa: CASSRTSRHEQFF; cdr3_nt: TGTGCCAGCAGCCGGACTAGTCGCCATGAGCAGTTCTTC
j_call: TRBJ2-7; clone_size: NA; d_call: TRBD1; v_call: TRBV29-1; cdr3_aa: CSVATGVREQYF; cdr3_nt: TGCAGCGTCGCGACAGGGGTTCGCGAGCAGTACTTC
j_call: TRBJ2-1; clone_size: NA; d_call: NA; v_call: TRBV7-9; cdr3_aa: CASSPARGAINEQFF; cdr3_nt: TGTGCCAGCAGCCCGGCGAGGGGAGCGATCAATGAGCAGTTCTTC
j_call: TRBJ2-7; clone_size: NA; d_call: NA; v_call: TRBV11-1; cdr3_aa: CASSLFQSQGYEQYF; cdr3_nt: TGTGCCAGCAGCTTATTCCAGAGTCAAGGCTACGAGCAGTACTTC
j_call: TRBJ2-1; clone_size: medium-sized; d_call: TRBD2; v_call: TRBV29-1; cdr3_aa: CSVEDPLAGGPYNEQFF; cdr3_nt: TGCAGCGTTGAAGATCCGCTAGCGGGGGGCCCCTACAATGAGCAGTTCTTC
j_call: TRBJ2-7; clone_size: once; d_call: TRBD1; v_call: TRBV4-1; cdr3_aa: CASSPGTGGTYEQYF; cdr3_nt: TGCGCCAGCAGCCCAGGGACAGGGGGGACCTACGAGCAGTACTTC
j_call: TRBJ1-2; clone_size: NA; d_call: NA; v_call: TRBV7-9; cdr3_aa: CASSFIVRQSYGYTF; cdr3_nt: TGTGCCAGCAGCTTCATAGTTCGTCAGAGCTATGGCTACACCTTC
j_call: TRBJ2-7; clone_size: NA; d_call: TRBD1; v_call: TRBV6-1; cdr3_aa: CATSPGQGSHEQYF; cdr3_nt: TGTGCCACCTCTCCGGGACAGGGGTCCCACGAGCAGTACTTC
j_call: TRBJ2-7; clone_size: NA; d_call: NA; v_call: TRBV6-5; cdr3_aa: CASGAGVTYEQYF; cdr3_nt: TGTGCCAGCGGGGCAGGGGTGACCTACGAGCAGTACTTC
j_call: TRBJ1-1; clone_size: NA; d_call: TRBD1; v_call: TRBV30; cdr3_aa: CAWSVQGLNTEAFF; cdr3_nt: TGTGCCTGGAGTGTACAGGGGTTGAACACTGAAGCTTTCTTT
j_call: TRBJ2-1; clone_size: NA; d_call: NA; v_call: TRBV6-1; cdr3_aa: CASGDMEQFF; cdr3_nt: TGTGCCAGCGGAGACATGGAGCAGTTCTTC
j_call: TRBJ2-3; clone_size: NA; d_call: NA; v_call: TRBV18; cdr3_aa: CASSDNTQYF; cdr3_nt: TGTGCCAGCTCAGACAATACGCAGTATTTT
j_call: TRBJ1-1; clone_size: NA; d_call: NA; v_call: TRBV30; cdr3_aa: CAWSVGVGSTEAFF; cdr3_nt: TGTGCCTGGAGTGTGGGAGTAGGGAGTACTGAAGCTTTCTTT
j_call: TRBJ2-3; clone_size: NA; d_call: TRBD1; v_call: TRBV6-6; cdr3_aa: CASTRQGATTDTQYF; cdr3_nt: TGTGCCAGCACACGTCAGGGGGCAACCACAGATACGCAGTATTTT
j_call: TRBJ2-7; clone_size: NA; d_call: NA; v_call: TRBV28; cdr3_aa: CASSWGRLRKGDEQYF; cdr3_nt: TGTGCCAGCAGTTGGGGCCGGTTGAGGAAAGGAGACGAGCAGTACTTC
j_call: TRBJ2-1; clone_size: NA; d_call: TRBD2; v_call: TRBV9; cdr3_aa: CASSVGTSGIGEQFF; cdr3_nt: TGTGCCAGCAGCGTGGGGACTAGCGGGATTGGTGAGCAGTTCTTC
j_call: TRBJ2-5; clone_size: NA; d_call: TRBD1; v_call: TRBV27; cdr3_aa: CASSQGARTIETQYF; cdr3_nt: TGTGCCAGCAGCCAGGGGGCCCGTACGATAGAGACCCAGTACTTC
j_call: TRBJ2-7; clone_size: NA; d_call: NA; v_call: TRBV2; cdr3_aa: CASSGNTYEQYF; cdr3_nt: TGTGCCAGCAGCGGCAACACTTACGAGCAGTACTTC
j_call: TRBJ2-7; clone_size: NA; d_call: NA; v_call: TRBV14; cdr3_aa: CASSQGYEQYF; cdr3_nt: TGTGCCAGCAGCCAAGGCTACGAGCAGTACTTC
j_call: TRBJ2-7; clone_size: NA; d_call: TRBD1; v_call: TRBV4-1; cdr3_aa: CASSQESTGGGEQYF; cdr3_nt: TGCGCCAGCAGCCAGGAATCAACAGGGGGCGGCGAGCAGTACTTC
j_call: TRBJ1-3; clone_size: NA; d_call: TRBD1; v_call: TRBV6-1; cdr3_aa: CASSADRGIGNTIYF; cdr3_nt: TGTGCCAGCAGCGCCGACAGGGGGATTGGAAACACCATATATTTT
j_call: TRBJ2-1; clone_size: NA; d_call: NA; v_call: TRBV27; cdr3_aa: CASSRDIANEQFF; cdr3_nt: TGTGCCAGCAGTCGAGATATTGCCAATGAGCAGTTCTTC
j_call: TRBJ1-1; clone_size: NA; d_call: TRBD1; v_call: TRBV5-1; cdr3_aa: CASSVTGEGTEAFF; cdr3_nt: TGCGCCAGCAGCGTGACAGGGGAGGGCACTGAAGCTTTCTTT
j_call: TRBJ2-1; clone_size: NA; d_call: NA; v_call: TRBV6-6; cdr3_aa: CASSSGSSYNEQFF; cdr3_nt: TGTGCCAGCAGTTCGGGGAGCTCCTACAATGAGCAGTTCTTC
j_call: TRBJ1-2; clone_size: NA; d_call: TRBD1; v_call: TRBV27; cdr3_aa: CASSWHPSGGNYGYTF; cdr3_nt: TGTGCCAGCAGTTGGCACCCTTCAGGGGGCAACTATGGCTACACCTTC
j_call: TRBJ2-2; clone_size: NA; d_call: NA; v_call: TRBV29-1; cdr3_aa: CSVDEGVPGELFF; cdr3_nt: TGCAGCGTAGACGAGGGGGTTCCCGGGGAGCTGTTTTTT
j_call: TRBJ2-1; clone_size: NA; d_call: TRBD2; v_call: TRBV29-1; cdr3_aa: CSVEPGLAGGKLNNEQFF; cdr3_nt: TGCAGCGTTGAACCGGGACTAGCGGGAGGGAAACTAAACAATGAGCAGTTCTTC
j_call: TRBJ1-1; clone_size: NA; d_call: NA; v_call: TRBV10-2; cdr3_aa: CASSELQGVGTEAFF; cdr3_nt: TGCGCCAGCAGTGAGCTTCAGGGAGTCGGCACTGAAGCTTTCTTT
j_call: TRBJ2-7; clone_size: NA; d_call: NA; v_call: TRBV10-3; cdr3_aa: CATGPANEQYF; cdr3_nt: TGTGCCACGGGACCCGCGAACGAGCAGTACTTC
j_call: TRBJ2-7; clone_size: NA; d_call: NA; v_call: TRBV29-1; cdr3_aa: CSVGELEQYF; cdr3_nt: TGCAGCGTTGGGGAGCTCGAGCAGTACTTC
j_call: TRBJ1-1; clone_size: NA; d_call: NA; v_call: TRBV2; cdr3_aa: CASSEGVTREAFF; cdr3_nt: TGTGCCAGCAGTGAAGGGGTGACACGAGAAGCTTTCTTT
j_call: TRBJ2-7; clone_size: NA; d_call: TRBD2; v_call: TRBV27; cdr3_aa: CASSLGLAGSFVEQYF; cdr3_nt: TGTGCCAGCAGTTTGGGACTAGCGGGGTCCTTTGTGGAGCAGTACTTC
j_call: TRBJ2-7; clone_size: NA; d_call: TRBD1; v_call: TRBV7-9; cdr3_aa: CASSGAGQGNHEQYF; cdr3_nt: TGTGCCAGCAGCGGGGCGGGACAGGGAAACCACGAGCAGTACTTC